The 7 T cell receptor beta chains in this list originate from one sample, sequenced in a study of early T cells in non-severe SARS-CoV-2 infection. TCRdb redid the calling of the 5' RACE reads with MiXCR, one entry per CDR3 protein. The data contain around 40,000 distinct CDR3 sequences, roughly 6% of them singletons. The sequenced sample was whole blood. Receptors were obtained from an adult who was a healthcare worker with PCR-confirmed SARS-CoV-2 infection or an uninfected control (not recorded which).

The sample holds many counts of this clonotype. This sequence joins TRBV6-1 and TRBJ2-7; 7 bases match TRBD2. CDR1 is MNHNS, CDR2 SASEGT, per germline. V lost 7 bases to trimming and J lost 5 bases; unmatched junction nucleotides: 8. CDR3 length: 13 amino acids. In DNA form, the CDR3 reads TGTGCCAGCATCAGGACTAGGGACGACGAGCAGTACTTC. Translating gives CASIRTRDDEQYF.

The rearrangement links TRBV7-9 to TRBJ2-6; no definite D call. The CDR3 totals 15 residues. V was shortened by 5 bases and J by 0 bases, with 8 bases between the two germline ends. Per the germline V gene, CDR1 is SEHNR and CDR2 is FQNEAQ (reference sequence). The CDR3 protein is CASSLGYSGANVLTF. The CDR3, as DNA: TGTGCCAGCAGCCTAGGGTACTCTGGGGCCAACGTCCTGACTTTC.

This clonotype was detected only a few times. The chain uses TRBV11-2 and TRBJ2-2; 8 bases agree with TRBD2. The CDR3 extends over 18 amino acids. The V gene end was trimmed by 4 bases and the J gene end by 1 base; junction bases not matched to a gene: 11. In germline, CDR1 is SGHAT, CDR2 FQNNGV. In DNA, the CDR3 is TGTGCCAGCAGCTCCAACCAAAGAACTAGCGGGAACACCGGGGAGCTGTTTTTT. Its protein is CASSSNQRTSGNTGELFF.

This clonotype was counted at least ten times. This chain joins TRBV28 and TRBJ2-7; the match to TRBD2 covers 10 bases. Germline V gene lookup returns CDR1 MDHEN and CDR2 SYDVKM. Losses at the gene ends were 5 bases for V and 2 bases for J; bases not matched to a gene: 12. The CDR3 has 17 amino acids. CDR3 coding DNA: TGTGCCAGCAGTAAACCAGCGGGAGGGTACCGTACCTACGAGCAGTACTTC. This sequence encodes CASSKPAGGYRTYEQYF.

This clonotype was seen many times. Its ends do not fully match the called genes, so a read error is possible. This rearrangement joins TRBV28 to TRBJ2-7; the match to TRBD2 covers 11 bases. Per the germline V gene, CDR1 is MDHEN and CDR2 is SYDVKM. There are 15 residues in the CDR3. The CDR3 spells CASSSYVAGGRAVGF. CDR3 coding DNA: TGTGCCAGCAGTAGTTACGTAGCGGGAGGGCGAGCAGTAGGCTTC.

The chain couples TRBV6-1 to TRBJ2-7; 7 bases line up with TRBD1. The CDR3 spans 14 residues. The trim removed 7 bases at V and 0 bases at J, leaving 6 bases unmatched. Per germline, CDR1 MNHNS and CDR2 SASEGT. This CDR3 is CASTYGDSSYEQYF. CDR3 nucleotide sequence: TGTGCCAGCACTTATGGGGACAGCTCCTACGAGCAGTACTTC.

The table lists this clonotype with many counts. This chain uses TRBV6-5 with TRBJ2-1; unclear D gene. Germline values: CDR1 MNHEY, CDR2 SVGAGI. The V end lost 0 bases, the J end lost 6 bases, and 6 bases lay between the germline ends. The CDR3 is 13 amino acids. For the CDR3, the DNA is TGTGCCAGCAGTTACTCGCTCTCCAATGAGCAGTTCTTC. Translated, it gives CASSYSLSNEQFF.